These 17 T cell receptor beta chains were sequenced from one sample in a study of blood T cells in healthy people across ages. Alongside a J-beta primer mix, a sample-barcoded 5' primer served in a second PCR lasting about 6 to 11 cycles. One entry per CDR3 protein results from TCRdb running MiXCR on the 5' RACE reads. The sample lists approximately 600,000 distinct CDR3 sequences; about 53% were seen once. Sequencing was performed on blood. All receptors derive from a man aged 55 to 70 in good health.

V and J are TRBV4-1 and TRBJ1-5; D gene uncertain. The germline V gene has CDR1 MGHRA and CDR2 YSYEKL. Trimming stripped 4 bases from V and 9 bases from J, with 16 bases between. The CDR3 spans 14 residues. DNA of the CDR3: TGCGCCAGCAGCCCCCGGGGTGAGGGCGGGCCCCAGCATTTT. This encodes CASSPRGEGGPQHF.

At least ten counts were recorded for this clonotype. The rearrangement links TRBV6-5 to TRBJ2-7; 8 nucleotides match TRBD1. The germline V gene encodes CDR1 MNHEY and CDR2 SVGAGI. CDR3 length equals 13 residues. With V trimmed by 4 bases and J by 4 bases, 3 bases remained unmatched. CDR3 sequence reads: CASSSTGGYEQYF. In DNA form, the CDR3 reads TGTGCCAGCAGTTCTACAGGGGGGTACGAGCAGTACTTC.

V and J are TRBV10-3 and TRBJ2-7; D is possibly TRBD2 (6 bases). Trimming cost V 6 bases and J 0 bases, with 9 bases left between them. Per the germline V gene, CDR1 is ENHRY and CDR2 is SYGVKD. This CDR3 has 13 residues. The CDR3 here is CAIRGGTSYEQYF. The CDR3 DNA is TGTGCCATCAGAGGAGGGACCTCCTACGAGCAGTACTTC.

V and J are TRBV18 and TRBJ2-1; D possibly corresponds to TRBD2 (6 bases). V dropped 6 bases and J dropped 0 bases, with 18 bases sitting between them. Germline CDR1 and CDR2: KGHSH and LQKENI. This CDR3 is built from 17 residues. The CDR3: CASSGGVARSSYNEQFF. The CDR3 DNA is TGTGCCAGCTCGGGAGGAGTGGCTCGGAGCTCCTACAATGAGCAGTTCTTC.

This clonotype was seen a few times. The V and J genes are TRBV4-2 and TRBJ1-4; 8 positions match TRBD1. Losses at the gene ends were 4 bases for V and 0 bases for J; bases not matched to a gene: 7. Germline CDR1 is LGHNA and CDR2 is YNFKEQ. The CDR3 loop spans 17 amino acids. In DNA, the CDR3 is TGTGCCAGCAGCCCCGGACAGGGCTCCGCAACTAATGAAAAACTGTTTTTT. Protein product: CASSPGQGSATNEKLFF.

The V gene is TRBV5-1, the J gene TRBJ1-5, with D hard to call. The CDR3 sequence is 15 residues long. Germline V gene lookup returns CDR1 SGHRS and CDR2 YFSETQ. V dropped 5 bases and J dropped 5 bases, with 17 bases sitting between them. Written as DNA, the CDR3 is TGCGCCAGCAGGCCAGGTGACTGGGATGATCAGCCCCAGCATTTT. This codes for CASRPGDWDDQPQHF.

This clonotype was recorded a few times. CDR3 loop: CSVELTSTGGYTF. Written as DNA, the CDR3 is TGCAGCGTTGAACTTACTTCCACGGGCGGCTACACCTTC. The rearrangement uses TRBV29-1 and TRBJ1-2; D ambiguous. This CDR3 region has 13 residues. The V end lost 2 bases, the J end lost 8 bases, and 15 bases lay between the germline ends. Germline loops: CDR1 SQVTM, CDR2 ANQGSEA.

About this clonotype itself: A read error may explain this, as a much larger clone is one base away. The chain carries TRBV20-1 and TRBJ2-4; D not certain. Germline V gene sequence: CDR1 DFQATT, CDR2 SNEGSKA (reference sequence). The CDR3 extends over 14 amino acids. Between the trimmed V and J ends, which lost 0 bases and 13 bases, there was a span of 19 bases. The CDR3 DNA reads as TGCAGTGCTAGAGATCCGGCAGCAGACAATGAGCAGTACTTC. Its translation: CSARDPAADNEQYF.

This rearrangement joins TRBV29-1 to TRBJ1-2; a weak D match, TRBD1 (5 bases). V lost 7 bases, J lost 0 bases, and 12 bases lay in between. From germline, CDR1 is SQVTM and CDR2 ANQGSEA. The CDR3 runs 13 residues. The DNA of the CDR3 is TGCAGCGCTCGACAGAGATCTAACTATGGCTACACCTTC. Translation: CSARQRSNYGYTF.

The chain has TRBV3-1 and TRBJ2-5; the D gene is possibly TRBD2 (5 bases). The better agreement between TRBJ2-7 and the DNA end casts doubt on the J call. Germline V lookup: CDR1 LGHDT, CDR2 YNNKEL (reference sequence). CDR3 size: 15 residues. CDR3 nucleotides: TGTGCCAGCAGCCCGAGGGATGGCGAGAATACCGAGCAGTACTTC. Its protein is CASSPRDGENTEQYF.

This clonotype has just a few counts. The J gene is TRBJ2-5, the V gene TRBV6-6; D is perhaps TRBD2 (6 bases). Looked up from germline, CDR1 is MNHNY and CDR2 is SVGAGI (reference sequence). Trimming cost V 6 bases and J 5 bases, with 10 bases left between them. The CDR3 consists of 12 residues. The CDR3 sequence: CASSNAGETQYF. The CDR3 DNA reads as TGTGCCAGCAGCAACGCGGGGGAGACCCAGTACTTC.

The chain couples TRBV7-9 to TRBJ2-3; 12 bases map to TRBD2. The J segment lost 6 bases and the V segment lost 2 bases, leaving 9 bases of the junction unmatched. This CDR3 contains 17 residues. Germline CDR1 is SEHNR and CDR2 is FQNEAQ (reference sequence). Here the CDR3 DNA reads TGTGCCAGCAGCTTACTAGCGGGGGGGGCCCGAGGGGATACGCAGTATTTT. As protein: CASSLLAGGARGDTQYF.

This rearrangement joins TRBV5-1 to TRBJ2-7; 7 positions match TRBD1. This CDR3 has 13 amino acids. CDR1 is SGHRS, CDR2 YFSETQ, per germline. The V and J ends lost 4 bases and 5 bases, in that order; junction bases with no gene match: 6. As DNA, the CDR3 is TGCGCCAGCAGCGACAACGACAGGGACGAGCAGTACTTC. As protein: CASSDNDRDEQYF.

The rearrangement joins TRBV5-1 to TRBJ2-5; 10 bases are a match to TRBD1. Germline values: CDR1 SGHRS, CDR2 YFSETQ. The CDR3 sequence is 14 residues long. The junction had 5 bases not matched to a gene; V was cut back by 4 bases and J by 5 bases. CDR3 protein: CASSPGQGMETQYF. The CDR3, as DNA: TGCGCCAGCAGCCCGGGACAGGGGATGGAGACCCAGTACTTC.

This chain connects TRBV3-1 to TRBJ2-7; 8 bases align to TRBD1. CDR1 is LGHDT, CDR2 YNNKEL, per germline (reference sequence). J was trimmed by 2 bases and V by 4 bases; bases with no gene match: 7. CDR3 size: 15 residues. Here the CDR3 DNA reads TGTGCCAGCAGCCGAGCGGACAGGGCCCCCTACGAGCAGTACTTC. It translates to CASSRADRAPYEQYF.

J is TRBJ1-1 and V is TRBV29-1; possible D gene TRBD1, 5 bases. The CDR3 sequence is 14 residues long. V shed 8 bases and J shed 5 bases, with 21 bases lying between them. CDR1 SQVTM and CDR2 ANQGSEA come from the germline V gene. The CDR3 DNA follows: TGCAGCACCGTATGGGGGGGTTCGGGAACTGAAGCTTTCTTT. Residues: CSTVWGGSGTEAFF.

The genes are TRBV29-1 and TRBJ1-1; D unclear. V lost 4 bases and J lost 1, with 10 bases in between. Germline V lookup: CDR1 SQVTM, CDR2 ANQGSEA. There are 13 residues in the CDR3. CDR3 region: CSVARTENTEAFF. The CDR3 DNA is TGCAGCGTTGCGAGGACGGAGAACACTGAAGCTTTCTTT.